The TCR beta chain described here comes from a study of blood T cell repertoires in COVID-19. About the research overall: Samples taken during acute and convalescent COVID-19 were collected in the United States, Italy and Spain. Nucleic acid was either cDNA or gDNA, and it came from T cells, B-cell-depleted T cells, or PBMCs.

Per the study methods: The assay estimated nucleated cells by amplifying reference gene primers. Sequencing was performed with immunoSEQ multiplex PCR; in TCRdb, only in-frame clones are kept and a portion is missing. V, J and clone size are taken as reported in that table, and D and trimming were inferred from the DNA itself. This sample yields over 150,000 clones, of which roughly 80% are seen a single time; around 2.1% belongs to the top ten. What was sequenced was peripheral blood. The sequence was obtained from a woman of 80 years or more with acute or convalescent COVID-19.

CDR3: CASSERTGPSGNTIYF. CDR3 nucleotides: TGTGCCAGCAGTGAACGGACAGGTCCCTCTGGAAACACCATATATTTT. J is TRBJ1-3 and V is TRBV2; 7 nucleotides align to TRBD1. The CDR3 sequence is 16 residues long. With 2 bases clipped from V and 0 bases from J, the junction kept 4 bases outside the gene matches. Germline V gene data show CDR1 as SNHLY and CDR2 as FYNNEI.